This entry is about one T cell receptor beta chain. The record originates from a study of blood T cell repertoires in COVID-19. Study information: Sample material is recorded as cDNA or gDNA derived from T cells, B-cell-depleted T cells, or PBMCs.

The method was immunoSEQ multiplex PCR; TCRdb's version includes in-frame clones alone and lacks a portion of them. The sample has hundreds of thousands of clones, about 90% seen once. The CDR3 runs to 13 residues. CDR1 and CDR2 from the germline V gene are MRHNA and SNTAGT. V dropped 2 bases and J dropped 7 bases, with 9 bases sitting between them. The sequence was obtained from a woman in her seventies with COVID-19, enrolled during active disease. The source material was peripheral blood. The chain has TRBV6-4 and TRBJ2-1; D unresolved. The CDR3 nucleotides read TGTGCCAGCAGTGACGACATATTGAATGAGCAGTTCTTC. Protein sequence: CASSDDILNEQFF.